The 25 T cell receptor beta chains below all came from one sample that was sequenced in a study of shared clonotypes between healthy human individuals. Using immunoSEQ multiplex PCR, the repertoire was profiled, and TCRdb retains in-frame clones only, with some absent. The sample carries under 2,500,000 clones, approximately 94% recorded once. Sequencing was performed on naive CD4+ T cells sorted from blood. Subset: CD45RA+ positively selected. The receptors here all came from a man between 18 and 29 years old in good health.

The V gene is TRBV2, the J gene TRBJ2-7; D remains ambiguous. This CDR3 has 12 residues. The V gene's germline CDR1 is SNHLY and CDR2 FYNNEI. The germline V and J ends were trimmed by 0 bases and 6 bases, with 6 bases remaining between them. In DNA, the CDR3 is TGTGCCAGCAGTGAAGCAAACGGCGAGCAGTACTTC. It yields the protein CASSEANGEQYF.

V and J are TRBV27 and TRBJ1-2; D is perhaps TRBD1 (6 bases). The V gene's germline CDR1 is MNHEY and CDR2 SMNVEV (reference sequence). The germline V and J ends were trimmed by 0 bases and 0 bases, with 14 bases remaining between them. The CDR3 covers 17 residues. The CDR3 sequence: CASSLSRGSGANYGYTF. The CDR3 DNA follows: TGTGCCAGCAGTTTATCAAGGGGGTCAGGGGCTAACTATGGCTACACCTTC.

The rearrangement joins TRBV4-1 to TRBJ2-3; 15 nucleotides match TRBD2. The CDR3 has 20 residues. The V gene end was trimmed by 0 bases and the J gene end by 0 bases; junction bases not matched to a gene: 7. Germline CDR1 MGHRA, CDR2 YSYEKL. CDR3 nucleotide sequence: TGCGCCAGCAGCCAAGATTCCGGACTAGCGGGAGGGCCGAGCACAGATACGCAGTATTTT. It encodes CASSQDSGLAGGPSTDTQYF.

The V and J genes are TRBV6-6 and TRBJ2-3, with 7 bases matching TRBD1. Germline trimming cut 7 bases from V and 6 bases from J; bases unmatched to any gene: 7. The CDR3 is made up of 13 amino acids. Germline V gene lookup returns CDR1 MNHNY and CDR2 SVGAGI (reference sequence). The CDR3 DNA is TGTGCCAGCAAAGACAGGGAAAGGGATACGCAGTATTTT. It specifies CASKDRERDTQYF.

The J gene is TRBJ2-7, the V gene TRBV4-1; tentatively, D is TRBD1 or TRBD2 (5 bases each). Germline loops: CDR1 MGHRA, CDR2 YSYEKL. V lost 4 bases, J lost 4 bases, and 11 bases lay in between. The CDR3 is 13 residues long. CDR3 loop: CASSLLWGYEQYF. In nucleotides, the CDR3 is TGCGCCAGCAGCCTTCTATGGGGGTACGAGCAGTACTTC.

The gene calls are TRBV4-1 and TRBJ2-3, with D unclear. Germline V gives CDR1 MGHRA, CDR2 YSYEKL. Trimming removed 1 base from V and 0 bases from J, with 5 bases in between. The CDR3 sequence is 14 residues long. As DNA, the CDR3 is TGCGCCAGCAGCCAAGTTTTCAGCACAGATACGCAGTATTTT. This translates into CASSQVFSTDTQYF.

This clone was detected a few times. The V call is TRBV10-3, the J call TRBJ2-7; D possibly corresponds to TRBD2 (5 bases). CDR1 is ENHRY and CDR2 is SYGVKD in the germline V gene. V was pared by 3 bases and J by 0 bases, with 9 bases between. This CDR3 contains 14 residues. The CDR3 DNA reads as TGTGCCATCAGTGACTCGACTACCTCCTACGAGCAGTACTTC. Its translation is CAISDSTTSYEQYF.

The V call is TRBV5-1, the J call TRBJ1-6, with 7 bases matching TRBD1. From germline, CDR1 is SGHRS and CDR2 YFSETQ. The junction had 13 bases not matched to a gene; V was cut back by 3 bases and J by 10 bases. The CDR3 totals 16 residues. The CDR3, as DNA: TGCGCCAGCAGCTCCCAGACAGGGTCAGAGGAATCACCCCTCCACTTT. It codes for CASSSQTGSEESPLHF.

CDR3 coding DNA: TGTGCCAGCAGCTTCCAAGGGGCTAGCGAGCAGTACTTC. Residues: CASSFQGASEQYF. V and J are TRBV5-6 and TRBJ2-7; D is possibly TRBD1 (5 bases). Looked up from germline, CDR1 is SGHDT and CDR2 is YYEEEE. V shed 2 bases and J shed 6 bases, with 12 bases lying between them. CDR3 length: 13 amino acids.

The chain links TRBV7-6 to TRBJ2-7; maybe TRBD2 (5 bases). This CDR3 has 12 amino acids. CDR1 is SGHVS, CDR2 FNYEAQ, per germline. V was pared by 3 bases and J by 6 bases, with 9 bases between. Here the CDR3 reads CASSFGLFEQYF. DNA for the CDR3: TGTGCCAGCAGCTTTGGACTGTTCGAGCAGTACTTC.

CDR3 bases: TGTGCCAGCAGTTCCTACAGGGATTATGCTGAAGCTTTCTTT. Its protein is CASSSYRDYAEAFF. The V gene is TRBV6-5, the J gene TRBJ1-1; tentatively, D is TRBD1 (6 bases). Deletions cut 4 bases from V and 6 bases from J, with 15 bases between. CDR3 length: 14 residues. Germline lookup yields CDR1 MNHEY and CDR2 SVGAGI.

This sequence joins TRBV7-9 and TRBJ1-6; possible D gene TRBD1, 5 bases. This CDR3 comprises 17 residues. CDR1 is SEHNR and CDR2 is FQNEAQ in the germline V gene (reference sequence). The V end lost 0 bases, the J end lost 13 bases, and 22 bases lay between the germline ends. CDR3 protein: CASSLASGPTRFSPLHF. In nucleotides, the CDR3 is TGTGCCAGCAGCTTAGCCTCGGGGCCTACTAGGTTTTCTCCCCTCCACTTT.

This chain links TRBV5-1 with TRBJ1-5; 7 nucleotides align to TRBD1. From germline, CDR1 is SGHRS and CDR2 YFSETQ. This CDR3 comprises 17 residues. V lost 0 bases and J lost 0; bases outside the gene matches: 6. The CDR3 protein is CASSLGSGGNSNQPQHF. CDR3 nucleotides: TGCGCCAGCAGCTTGGGTTCAGGGGGTAATAGCAATCAGCCCCAGCATTTT. Looking up the rest from reference TRBV5-1 and TRBJ1-5 gives the full variable domain: KAGVTQTPRYLIKTRGQQVTLSCSPISGHRSVSWYQQTPGQGLQFLFEYFSETQRNKGNFPGRFSGRQFSNSRSEMNVSTLELGDSALYLCASSLGSGGNSNQPQHFGDGTRLSIL.

The CDR3 sequence is CASSQGRENFHEQYF. CDR3 nucleotide sequence: TGCGCCAGCAGCCAAGGGCGGGAGAATTTCCACGAGCAGTACTTC. V usage is TRBV4-1 and J usage is TRBJ2-7, with 7 bases that match TRBD2. Germline V gene data show CDR1 as MGHRA and CDR2 as YSYEKL. The CDR3 totals 15 residues. V lost 1 base and J lost 5; bases outside the gene matches: 8.

The rearrangement joins TRBV7-9 to TRBJ2-5; D is perhaps TRBD2 (5 bases). This CDR3 is built from 16 residues. Germline loops: CDR1 SEHNR, CDR2 FQNEAQ (reference sequence). With 5 bases removed from V and 0 bases from J, the gap between germline ends came to 16 bases. In DNA, the CDR3 is TGTGCCAGCAGCCCCGGTCGAACGGGGAACCAAGAGACCCAGTACTTC. Translating gives CASSPGRTGNQETQYF.

For this clone: Other DNA sequences of this sample code for an identical CDR3. The chain is built from TRBV7-9 and TRBJ1-3; D is unclear. The CDR3 loop spans 13 amino acids. V was trimmed by 4 bases and J by 7 bases, leaving 11 bases between them. Looked up from germline, CDR1 is SEHNR and CDR2 is FQNEAQ (reference sequence). The CDR3 loop is CASSSSGGNTIYF. The CDR3 nucleotides are TGTGCCAGCAGCTCATCTGGAGGGAACACCATATATTTT.

This clone was counted a few times. This same CDR3 is encoded by further DNA sequences in the sample. V is TRBV2 and J is TRBJ2-2; TRBD1 agrees at 8 bases. The CDR3 runs to 14 residues. Germline V lookup: CDR1 SNHLY, CDR2 FYNNEI. V dropped 6 bases and J dropped 1; count of bases not matched to a gene: 1. The CDR3 nucleotides read TGTGCCAGCAGGGGGACAGGGAACACCGGGGAGCTGTTTTTT. It translates to CASRGTGNTGELFF.

This chain joins TRBV29-1 and TRBJ2-3, with a weak D call TRBD2 (7 bases). This CDR3 region has 14 residues. Trimming took off 6 bases at V and 5 bases at J, with 18 bases between the two ends. The germline gives CDR1 SQVTM, CDR2 ANQGSEA. This CDR3 is CSVRGTRNQDTQYF. The DNA for the CDR3 is TGCAGCGTGCGGGGGACACGTAATCAAGATACGCAGTATTTT.

The rearrangement joins TRBV6-5 to TRBJ2-7; weak D call: TRBD2 (6 bases). The CDR3 is made up of 14 amino acids. Germline V gene sequence: CDR1 MNHEY, CDR2 SVGAGI. The V and J ends lost 5 bases and 4 bases respectively, with 15 bases between them. Written as DNA, the CDR3 is TGTGCCAGCAGTCGCGGGAAGGTTGGGTACGAGCAGTACTTC. Its translation is CASSRGKVGYEQYF.

The rearrangement joins TRBV28 to TRBJ1-5; 8 bases map to TRBD1. The CDR3 runs 15 residues. Germline V CDR1 and CDR2: MDHEN, SYDVKM. The V gene end was trimmed by 2 bases and the J gene end by 8 bases; junction bases not matched to a gene: 8. Here the CDR3 reads CASSLGQGAGKPQHF. CDR3 bases: TGTGCCAGCAGTTTAGGGCAGGGGGCAGGGAAGCCCCAGCATTTT. The full variable domain, rest sourced from reference TRBV28 and TRBJ1-5, is DVKVTQSSRYLVKRTGEKVFLECVQDMDHENMFWYRQDPGLGLRLIYFSYDVKMKEKGDIPEGYSVSREKKERFSLILESASTNQTSMYLCASSLGQGAGKPQHFGDGTRLSIL.

The chain combines TRBV5-1 with TRBJ1-4; 7 bases line up with TRBD1. The CDR3 spans 17 residues. CDR1 is SGHRS and CDR2 is YFSETQ in the germline V gene. Losses at the gene ends were 4 bases for V and 4 bases for J; bases not matched to a gene: 13. In DNA, the CDR3 is TGCGCCAGCAGCCGCACAGGGGCCTTGATCGTTAATGAAAAACTGTTTTTT. This gives the protein CASSRTGALIVNEKLFF.

V usage is TRBV5-6 and J usage is TRBJ1-5; TRBD1 aligns across 7 bases. The CDR3 runs 17 residues. Germline CDR1 is SGHDT and CDR2 is YYEEEE. J lost 0 bases, V lost 3 bases, and 9 bases had no gene match. The CDR3 region has the DNA TGTGCCAGCAGCTACTCGACAGGGCCAAATAGCAATCAGCCCCAGCATTTT. Amino acids: CASSYSTGPNSNQPQHF.

The V gene is TRBV29-1, the J gene TRBJ2-3, with 10 bases matching TRBD1. This CDR3 is 14 amino acids long. Germline values: CDR1 SQVTM, CDR2 ANQGSEA. With V trimmed by 6 bases and J by 5 bases, 8 bases remained unmatched. The CDR3: CSVADRGHRDTQYF. DNA of the CDR3: TGCAGCGTAGCAGACAGGGGGCATAGAGATACGCAGTATTTT.

The chain couples TRBV18 to TRBJ2-4; 8 bases are shared with TRBD1. The CDR3 has 15 residues. After removal of 1 base from V and 5 bases from J, the junction contained 4 bases not matched to a gene. Germline V CDR1 and CDR2: KGHSH, LQKENI. CDR3 sequence: CASSPLQGGQNIQYF. CDR3 sequence (DNA): TGTGCCAGCTCACCACTACAGGGGGGCCAAAACATTCAGTACTTC. Supplemented by reference TRBV18 and TRBJ2-4, the full variable domain reads NAGVMQNPRHLVRRRGQEARLRCSPMKGHSHVYWYRQLPEEGLKFMVYLQKENIIDESGMPKERFSAEFPKEGPSILRIQQVVRGDSAAYFCASSPLQGGQNIQYFGAGTRLSVL.

The chain carries TRBV6-1 and TRBJ1-6, with 8 nucleotides matching TRBD1. V lost 8 bases, J lost 7 bases, and 10 bases stayed unmatched. Germline CDR1 MNHNS, CDR2 SASEGT. This CDR3 spans 15 amino acids. CDR3 region: CASQAGGFGNSPLHF. In DNA form, the CDR3 reads TGTGCCAGCCAGGCAGGGGGCTTTGGGAATTCACCCCTCCACTTT.